The TCR beta chain under discussion was sequenced for a study of shared clonotypes between healthy human individuals. As for the study in general: Used for every donor were three CD4 naive, three CD4 memory, two CD8 naive and one CD8 memory plate. Whole-study findings and limits: Researchers sampled only blood; tissue repertoires likely differ.

Profiling relied on immunoSEQ multiplex PCR, and the TCRdb table lists in-frame clones only, not all of them. The sample lists roughly 2.5 million clones, over 85% occurring once. Germline V gene data show CDR1 as LNHDA and CDR2 as SQIVND (reference sequence). The trim removed 7 bases at V and 4 bases at J, leaving 4 bases unmatched. The CDR3 is 13 amino acids. For this clone: Its antigen is unknown.

Donors were healthy HIV-negative adults without recent acute infections or vaccinations. This sequence joins TRBV19 and TRBJ1-2, with TRBD1 matching over 9 bases. This receptor was obtained from a man in his late teens or twenties in good health. Source material: naive CD4+ T cells sorted from blood. This sample's subset: CD45RA+ positively selected. The CDR3 region is CASNRDRAYGYTF. As DNA, the CDR3 is TGTGCCAGTAATCGGGACAGGGCCTATGGCTACACCTTC.